This TCR beta chain stems from a study of cytomegalovirus exposure and HLA in healthy donors (dated by TCRdb to about 2017). Study-level background: An earlier analysis of roughly 610 of the donors reported about 300 Gb of sequence data and around 110 million unique TCR beta sequences obtained from roughly 180 million T cells. All discovery cohort repertoires had been generated using a single sequencing platform. Roughly five DR-DQ haplotypes were treated as single units for association and clustering because of strong linkage in the cohort. To predict cytomegalovirus infection status, the study combined high-throughput TCR immunosequencing, statistical association of individual TCRs with disease status, and machine learning. A later genetic analysis used genome-wide SNP genotypes for about three fifths of the 666 donors, treating that subset as a discovery cohort. Of the roughly 400 genotyped donors, approximately 83% fell in the genetic ancestry cluster associated with self-reported Caucasian donors. Donor age, sex, ethnicity and CMV serostatus were compiled together with the repertoire data. In an earlier analysis of around 540 of the donors, high-throughput TCR beta sequencing was used to judge whether each TCR beta V gene segment behaved as functional or pseudogenic. Around 300 gigabases of sequencing data and tens of millions of unique TCR sequences were included in an early release covering about 620 HLA-typed donors. Rather than drawing on any new phenotypic data, the later analysis identified candidate immune exposures from TCR beta sequences and the way those sequences occurred across donors. The study used immunosequencing to profile the T cell repertoires of around 600 subjects and linked those repertoires to cytomegalovirus serostatus. In addition to the first cohort of roughly 700 subjects, a separate validation cohort of approximately 130 different subjects was used. In a later analysis, previously published TCR beta repertoires from 670 or so donors were re-analyzed and high-resolution HLA genotyping was added so that TCR occurrence patterns could be studied. HLA typing covered class I and class II loci at four-digit resolution. Typing coverage varied by locus: roughly 629-640 donors for A, B, C, DRB1 and DQB1; around 560 for DQA1; about 570 for DPA1; 450 to 480 for DPB1. Among 350 to 400 genotyped donors of the cohort, an average of roughly 240,000 unique TCR beta nucleotide sequences were sequenced per donor, roughly 18% of them non-productive. The study aimed to test whether signatures of past pathogen exposure could be identified by cataloging public T cell receptors.

The cohort consisted of 600 or so healthy bone marrow donors. Cohort members were all nominally healthy when sampled, although unrecorded immune exposures were likely present. The donor was CMV seropositive and was included in the group of approximately 310 seropositive cohort members. Each donor provided a peripheral blood sample, and peripheral blood mononuclear cells were used for TCR beta sequencing. Genomic DNA was extracted from the blood cell samples with the Qiagen DNeasy Blood Extraction Kit. The CDR3 measures 13 amino acids from cysteine to phenylalanine. Just CDR3 DNA is preserved here, 39 bases in frame from base 1. Taken from the germline V gene, the CDR1 and CDR2 loops are SQVTM and ANQGSEA. Trimming at the junction amounts to 5 bases on V and 1 base on J, and the germline ends lie 12 bases apart. To note about this clone: Its antigen target is currently unknown.

Library generation was performed with the immunoSEQ multiplex PCR assay. The multiplex PCR relied on a mix of 60 forward primers for TCR Vbeta segments and 13 reverse primers for TCR Jbeta segments. A multiplex PCR assay on genomic DNA amplified the CDR3 region of rearranged TCR beta genes. On the Illumina HiSeq System, the amplified TCR beta libraries were sequenced as 87-base-pair reads. The study's own analysis went as follows. A later analysis counted 75 million to 100 million unique TCR beta chains across the 600 to 850 repertoires, and some 11 million of these chains were shared by at least two donors. Raw reads were error-corrected and collapsed into unique sequences by a nearest-neighbor algorithm in which closely related sequences were merged to remove PCR and sequencing errors. V, D and J gene segments were assigned by aligning CDR3 sequences to IMGT reference sequences. For a sequence to be retained, a match of at least six nucleotides was required to both a V gene segment and a J gene segment. A rearrangement was called productive if the CDR3 had no stop codons and remained in frame with V and J, and every other rearrangement was called non-productive. Following IMGT convention, CDR3 was defined as the stretch from the second conserved V-encoded cysteine up to the conserved J-encoded phenylalanine. In an earlier analysis of roughly 580 of the donors, sequences lacking an unambiguous match to a single V gene segment were excluded. An earlier analysis of a few hundred of the donors called V segments functional above 56.7% productive rearrangements and segregating when the between-donor standard deviation exceeded 5%. To diagnose cytomegalovirus status from the catalog of TCR beta chain sequences, a statistical classification framework was built. A later analysis assigned V and J genes by comparing TCR nucleotide sequences with IMGT/GENE-DB human TR gene sequences. Using the TCRdist pipeline, a later analysis assigned CDR3 sequences along with most-parsimonious VDJ recombination scenarios. In a later analysis, every TCR beta chain was defined by the combination of its CDR3 amino acid sequence and its V-gene family, and reads without a unique V-gene family were dropped. A later analysis removed several hundred highly shared, low-generation-probability nucleotide sequences to deal with suspected cross-contamination and a sequencing artifact. A later analysis calculated a clonal expansion index for each public chain from normalized within-repertoire ranks of inferred template counts. A later analysis computed generation probabilities with a VDJ recombination model fitted to out-of-frame rearrangements, and checked the results against IGoR. In a later analysis, hypergeometric tests were used to score TCR-TCR, TCR-HLA and TCR-CMV co-occurrence, with a repertoire-size bias correction applied to TCR pairs. False discovery rates were estimated in a later analysis by permuting HLA or CMV assignments 20 times. In a later analysis, co-occurring TCRs were grouped using DBSCAN, with TCRdist sequence similarity added in when clustering inside HLA-allele-positive subsets. Repertoires with fewer than 30,000 or more than 120,000 public chains, plus five repertoires with anomalous nucleotide sharing, were excluded from co-occurrence clustering. TCRdb provides this immuneACCESS table in a form limited to in-frame rearrangements. Some clones are lacking; in checked studies, under half of them reflect an unresolved V gene, and why the rest are absent is not known. V, J and clone size derive from that table, while D and trimming were established from the DNA sequence. The table for this sample records 100,000 to 150,000 clones. The biggest ten clones account for under 2% of the sample.

What the authors observed across the whole study: A cluster of highly shared sequence variants was judged likely to represent a technical artifact of the sequencing pipeline. Correlated functional status among segregating V segments might reflect linkage disequilibrium, but an unknown experimental factor could not be ruled out. Because HLA typing was missing for some donors at each locus, association tests included only the typed subset. In an earlier analysis of 587 of the donors, most TCR beta V segments appeared in productive rearrangements about 87% or about 30% of the time, broadly matching IMGT annotations. A later analysis associated about 17,000 TCR beta sequences with specific HLA alleles at a false discovery rate of 0.05. According to a later analysis, most CMV-associated TCR beta chains appeared to be HLA-restricted, and the HLA associations seemed to be driven largely by CMV exposure. A later genetic analysis associated a missense DCLRE1C variant with V-gene and J-gene trimming of TCR beta chains, and an independent cohort replicated the association. The earlier analysis of nearly 600 of the donors excluded 15 to 20 rarely observed V segments, including chromosome 9 orphons, because counts were too low. While some public TCRs were present in many individuals, most TCR sequences turned up only very rarely across donors. Because the 87-base-pair reads could not distinguish some IMGT-functional V segments, including TRBV6-2 and TRBV6-3, those segments were excluded. A few of the identified cytomegalovirus-associated TCR beta chains were confirmed in vitro to be specific for cytomegalovirus antigens. In a later analysis, HLA-associated TCR beta chains were found to be more clonally expanded and to have lower generation probabilities than equally common non-associated chains. The presence/absence analyses assumed that sequencing depth was roughly uniform across donors, and that assumption may not be true. A later analysis reported that several top co-occurrence clusters appeared linked to parvovirus B19, influenza, CMV and Epstein-Barr virus. Assigning TCR associations to individual alleles was difficult when HLA alleles, especially DR and DQ, strongly co-occurred. For the cohort, immune exposure information was limited to CMV serostatus. The study listed 150 to 200 TCR beta chains as associated with cytomegalovirus. The cohort was sequenced for TCR beta chains only, and without alpha or paired-chain data the features that could be detected were limited. It was suggested by the authors that the approach could potentially be generalized to other disease states and immunological phenotypes. A further reported finding was that TCR beta sequences accurately predicted the HLA-A and HLA-B alleles for most subjects in the first cohort. In a later analysis, the rate of TCR association differed among HLA loci, with DRB1 alleles having the most associated TCRs and HLA-C alleles having the fewest. A later genetic analysis reported fewer N-insertions in productive TCRs among donors in an Asian-associated ancestry cluster than the roughly 620-donor mean. In both the original and validation cohorts, the classifier was reported to diagnose cytomegalovirus status with high specificity and sensitivity.

The clonotype was recovered from a woman aged 35 to 49 in good health and CMV-seropositive. Recombination linked TRBV29-1 to TRBJ2-7; perhaps TRBD2 is the D gene, with 6 bases matching. What was sequenced was PBMCs. The nucleotide sequence is given as TGCAGCGTTCGAGTGGGGGGATCCTACGAGCAGTACTTC. Its amino acids are CSVRVGGSYEQYF.